These T cell receptor beta chains were read from a single sample in a study of blood T cell repertoires in COVID-19. Sequenced by immunoSEQ multiplex PCR; TCRdb stores in-frame clones only, minus some. Found here are around 130,000 clones, more than 75% of them singletons; the top ten hold approximately 3.3%. The sample consisted of peripheral blood. The receptors stem from an older woman with acute or convalescent COVID-19. The CDR3 runs from the conserved cysteine through the conserved F or W. A D gene is named only where the DNA matches it firmly. Size values are once, few and many counts, or a class for expanded clones, and some rows have none.

TRBD1 | TRBJ1-4 | NA | TRBV10-3 | CATRTGGHQSNEKLFF | TGTGCCACCCGGACAGGGGGCCATCAATCTAATGAAAAACTGTTTTTT
TRBD1 | TRBJ1-5 | once | TRBV18 | CASSLRTGAQPQHF | TGTGCCAGCTCCCTTCGGACAGGGGCTCAGCCCCAGCATTTT
NA | TRBJ2-1 | NA | TRBV5-4 | CASSMDPGSYNEQFF | TGTGCCAGCAGCATGGACCCCGGCTCCTACAATGAGCAGTTCTTC
NA | TRBJ1-1 | NA | TRBV10-2 | CASSERRGGATEAFF | TGCGCCAGCAGCGAGAGGAGGGGGGGGGCAACTGAAGCTTTCTTT
NA | TRBJ2-3 | once | TRBV12-3/TRBV12-4 | CASSVHRYTQYF | TGTGCCAGCAGCGTACATCGATATACGCAGTATTTT
NA | TRBJ1-1 | NA | TRBV10-3 | CAISEWGEGEAFF | TGTGCCATCAGTGAATGGGGAGAAGGTGAAGCTTTCTTT
TRBD1 | TRBJ1-1 | once | TRBV7-9 | CASSLNVPSTGAEAFF | TGTGCCAGCAGCTTAAATGTGCCTTCGACAGGGGCGGAAGCTTTCTTT
NA | TRBJ2-1 | NA | TRBV4-1 | CASSQDPRGSGAYNEQFF | TGCGCCAGCAGCCAAGATCCCCGGGGTAGCGGAGCTTACAATGAGCAGTTCTTC
NA | TRBJ2-3 | NA | TRBV2 | CASSEFGASVGTDTQYF | TGTGCCAGCAGTGAATTCGGGGCTAGCGTTGGGACAGATACGCAGTATTTT
TRBD2 | TRBJ2-3 | once | TRBV4-2 | CASSPTPGAGGDTQYF | TGTGCCAGCAGCCCCACCCCGGGAGCGGGAGGGGATACGCAGTATTTT
NA | TRBJ2-3 | NA | TRBV28 | CASSPAGRKDTQYF | TGTGCCAGCAGCCCCGCAGGGCGGAAAGATACGCAGTATTTT
NA | TRBJ2-5 | NA | TRBV9 | CASRGASETQYF | TGTGCCAGCAGGGGAGCGTCGGAGACCCAGTACTTC
NA | TRBJ1-2 | NA | TRBV2 | CASSVQGQEGYTF | TGTGCCAGCAGTGTCCAGGGGCAGGAGGGCTACACCTTC
NA | TRBJ2-7 | NA | TRBV3-1/TRBV3-2 | CASSHPTVSPYEQYF | TGTGCCAGCAGCCACCCGACAGTGAGTCCCTACGAGCAGTACTTC
NA | TRBJ2-7 | few | TRBV7-8 | CASSGSGYEQYF | TGTGCCAGCAGCGGGTCGGGCTACGAGCAGTACTTC
TRBD2 | TRBJ2-3 | NA | TRBV29-1 | CSVDASGRAYDTQYF | TGCAGCGTGGACGCTAGCGGGAGGGCCTATGATACGCAGTATTTT
NA | TRBJ1-2 | NA | TRBV19 | CASRTGKDYGYTF | TGTGCCAGTAGGACCGGGAAAGACTATGGCTACACCTTC
NA | TRBJ2-2 | NA | TRBV12-3/TRBV12-4 | CASSFGAGELFF | TGTGCCAGCAGTTTCGGAGCAGGGGAGCTGTTTTTT
NA | TRBJ1-5 | once | TRBV6-5 | CANSSGYYSNQPQHF | TGTGCCAACAGTTCAGGATATTATAGCAATCAGCCCCAGCATTTT
TRBD2 | TRBJ2-5 | NA | TRBV27 | CASSILPSGETQYF | TGTGCCAGCTCCATTTTGCCTAGCGGAGAGACCCAGTACTTC
TRBD1 | TRBJ1-1 | once | TRBV6-5 | CASSRDRDRTEAFF | TGTGCCAGCAGTAGGGACAGGGATCGAACTGAAGCTTTCTTT
TRBD1 | TRBJ1-1 | NA | TRBV5-1 | CASSLAGGSSEAFF | TGCGCCAGCAGCTTGGCAGGGGGCTCATCCGAAGCTTTCTTT
TRBD1 | TRBJ1-1 | NA | TRBV19 | CASSIQGVGLFMNTEAFF | TGTGCCAGTAGTATACAGGGGGTCGGGTTATTTATGAACACTGAAGCTTTCTTT
NA | TRBJ2-6 | NA | TRBV28 | CASWGRGGPGANVLTF | TGTGCCAGCTGGGGACGCGGGGGCCCTGGGGCCAACGTCCTGACTTTC
TRBD1 | TRBJ1-6 | NA | TRBV6-4 | CATSDRSDSPLHF | TGTGCCACCTCGGACAGGTCCGATTCACCCCTCCACTTT
NA | TRBJ1-3 | NA | TRBV11-2 | CASSLGQGNTIYF | TGTGCCAGCAGCTTAGGACAGGGAAACACCATATATTTT
TRBD2 | TRBJ2-2 | NA | TRBV5-4 | CASSRLAGEVGELFF | TGTGCCAGCAGCCGACTAGCGGGAGAGGTCGGGGAGCTGTTTTTT
TRBD2 | TRBJ2-3 | NA | TRBV28 | CASTIALAGVSRDTQYF | TGTGCCAGCACTATTGCGTTAGCGGGAGTTTCTAGGGATACGCAGTATTTT
NA | TRBJ2-7 | NA | TRBV28 | CASSSPGVGIYEQYF | TGTGCCAGCAGCAGCCCGGGAGTCGGGATTTACGAGCAGTACTTC
TRBD1 | TRBJ1-2 | NA | TRBV20-1 | CSARGTGSITF | TGCAGTGCTAGAGGGACAGGGTCAATCACCTTC
NA | TRBJ1-2 | NA | TRBV27 | CASSSSGLTYGYTF | TGTGCCAGCAGCTCCTCAGGGCTTACCTATGGCTACACCTTC
NA | TRBJ1-1 | NA | TRBV27 | CASSFSGGVKAFF | TGTGCCAGCAGTTTCTCCGGGGGGGTTAAAGCTTTCTTT
TRBD2 | TRBJ2-7 | NA | TRBV5-6 | CASSLGLAGVGSSEQYF | TGTGCCAGCAGCTTGGGACTAGCGGGAGTAGGTTCAAGCGAGCAGTACTTC
NA | TRBJ2-4 | NA | TRBV29-1 | CSVSLRTGAKNIQYF | TGCAGCGTTTCTTTAAGAACGGGGGCCAAAAACATTCAGTACTTC
NA | TRBJ2-2 | NA | TRBV5-4 | CASSSGTPGPGELFF | TGTGCCAGCAGCTCCGGGACACCCGGCCCCGGGGAGCTGTTTTTT